The entry below gives a single TCR beta chain sequence along with its context. Its antigen is not known. With 60 Vbeta and 13 Jbeta primers, the PCR was carried out. Repertoires were generated with immunoSEQ multiplex PCR, while TCRdb's copy carries only in-frame clones and drops some. Here the sample spans under 150,000 clones, under 90% being singletons. The CDR3 totals 13 residues. Germline V gene lookup returns CDR1 SGDLS and CDR2 YYNGEE. V was trimmed by 0 bases and J by 8 bases, leaving 9 bases between them. The data were obtained in a study of cytomegalovirus exposure and HLA in healthy donors. Study observations and caveats: Later analysis showed TCR association rates varying by HLA locus, highest for DRB1 and lowest for HLA-C.

The sequence was collected from a woman aged 18-29 years in good health and CMV-seronegative. V and J are TRBV9 and TRBJ2-1; D ambiguous. The sequenced sample consisted of PBMCs. Written as DNA, the CDR3 is TGTGCCAGCAGCGTAGGTAGTTTGGATGAGCAGTTCTTC. Residues: CASSVGSLDEQFF.